This TCR beta chain was sequenced during a study of patients and donors after allogeneic stem cell transplantation. Germline CDR1 reads DFQATT; CDR2 reads SNEGSKA (reference sequence). This CDR3 is 13 amino acids long. There are a few counts of this clonotype. TCRdb reprocessed the RT-PCR reads via MiXCR and lists one record per CDR3 protein. There are about 150,000 distinct CDR3 sequences in the sample; approximately 40% occur only once, and 50% lies in the top ten. The source of this sequence is a human donor who was either an allogeneic HSCT recipient or a stem cell or donor lymphocyte infusion donor (not recorded which). It is not recorded whose cells these are; they may come from a transplant donor. Input material: blood, either unsorted or a sorted T cell fraction (not recorded which). J is TRBJ2-1 and V is TRBV20-1, with 7 bases matching TRBD2. In DNA form, the CDR3 reads TGCAGCCCGACGTCTGGGGGGGAATTTGAGCAGTTCTTC. As protein: CSPTSGGEFEQFF.